This T cell receptor beta chain was captured by sequencing in a study of blood T cell repertoires in COVID-19. Trimming pared 4 bases from V and 4 bases from J, leaving 20 bases between. This CDR3 has 17 residues. Per germline, CDR1 KGHDR and CDR2 SFDVKD. Sequenced by immunoSEQ multiplex PCR; TCRdb stores in-frame clones only, minus some. The sample lists a few hundred thousand clones, approximately 91% occurring once. This clonotype originated in a man aged 50 to 59 with COVID-19, enrolled during active disease. The genes are TRBV24-1 and TRBJ2-3; TRBD2 is a possible D gene (6 bases). Sequenced input: peripheral blood. DNA for the CDR3: TGTGCCACCAGTGACCGTATAGCGGCAGGGTCAGCAGATACGCAGTATTTT. Residues: CATSDRIAAGSADTQYF.